A single sample is the source of the 20 T cell receptor beta chains below, sequenced in a study of OX40 agonist ivuxolimab in advanced cancers. Produced via immunoSEQ multiplex PCR; TCRdb's table is partial and in-frame only. The sample includes 50,000 or so clones, about 84% of them seen just once. The material sequenced was CD4+ or CD8+ T cells sorted from blood, taken in a trial of the OX40 agonist ivuxolimab. All receptors come from an adult with an advanced solid tumor such as melanoma, head and neck, liver or kidney cancer.

This chain connects TRBV5-1 to TRBJ2-7; D unresolved. This CDR3 is built from 13 residues. The V gene's germline CDR1 is SGHRS and CDR2 YFSETQ. Trimming shortened V by 2 bases and J by 0 bases, and 6 bases separated the two germline ends. CDR3 loop: CASSLMGSYEQYF. CDR3 DNA sequence: TGCGCCAGCAGCTTAATGGGCTCCTACGAGCAGTACTTC.

J is TRBJ2-5 and V is TRBV2; perhaps TRBD2 as D (5 bases). Germline CDR1 reads SNHLY; CDR2 reads FYNNEI. The length of the CDR3 is 14 residues. Trimming cost V 6 bases and J 5 bases, with 16 bases left between them. This CDR3 is CASRATSGGETQYF. In DNA form, the CDR3 reads TGTGCCAGCAGGGCCACTAGTGGCGGGGAGACCCAGTACTTC.

Here the CDR3 DNA reads TGCAGCGTTTCACTAGGGGCCGCGAGCTCCTACGAGCAGTACTTC. It codes for CSVSLGAASSYEQYF. This chain joins TRBV29-1 and TRBJ2-5; D tentatively reads TRBD1 or TRBD2 (5 bases each). The J call may not be correct, given that the DNA end is closer to TRBJ2-7. From germline, CDR1 is SQVTM and CDR2 ANQGSEA. The CDR3 sequence is 15 residues long.

The V gene is TRBV9, the J gene TRBJ1-5; 9 nucleotides agree with TRBD1. After removal of 3 bases from V and 5 bases from J, the junction contained 12 bases not matched to a gene. The CDR3 length is 17 residues. Germline V gene data show CDR1 as SGDLS and CDR2 as YYNGEE. CDR3 residues: CASSANTGTGLDQPQHF. The CDR3 coding sequence is TGTGCCAGCAGCGCGAACACCGGGACAGGGTTAGATCAGCCCCAGCATTTT.

The chain joins TRBV4-2 to TRBJ1-1, with D perhaps TRBD1 (6 bases). From germline, CDR1 is LGHNA and CDR2 YNFKEQ. Trimming stripped 0 bases from V and 7 bases from J, with 15 bases between. CDR3 length: 15 residues. Here the CDR3 DNA reads TGTGCCAGCAGCCAAGATCTAACGGGACACCGTGAAGCTTTCTTT. Protein sequence: CASSQDLTGHREAFF.

The V call is TRBV4-2, the J call TRBJ1-3; D perhaps matches TRBD1 (6 bases). This CDR3 is built from 16 residues. The germline V and J ends were trimmed by 4 bases and 4 bases, with 17 bases remaining between them. Germline V gene sequence: CDR1 LGHNA, CDR2 YNFKEQ. CDR3 sequence reads: CASSPIGRGTGNTIYF. Written as DNA, the CDR3 is TGTGCCAGCAGCCCAATAGGCAGGGGTACCGGAAACACCATATATTTT.

The J gene is TRBJ2-4, the V gene TRBV4-2, with TRBD2 as a possible D gene (6 bases). Germline V gene sequence: CDR1 LGHNA, CDR2 YNFKEQ. The CDR3 totals 14 residues. V lost 4 bases and J 8 bases, leaving 15 bases between the germline ends. As DNA, the CDR3 is TGTGCCAGCAGCCCGACGGTGGACTATGACATTCAGTACTTC. Its translation: CASSPTVDYDIQYF.

This clone was counted between two and nine times. The J gene is TRBJ1-1, the V gene TRBV19; D perhaps matches TRBD1 (6 bases). Trimming cost V 4 bases and J 10 bases, with 19 bases left between them. Germline loops: CDR1 LNHDA, CDR2 SQIVND (reference sequence). The CDR3 contains 14 residues. This CDR3 reads CASSTPWGQNTAFF. CDR3 DNA: TGTGCCAGTAGTACCCCCTGGGGGCAAAATACAGCTTTCTTT.

This clone was seen only a few times. The CDR3 sequence is CASSYVGDNYNEQFF. The DNA for the CDR3 is TGTGCCAGCAGTTATGTGGGGGACAACTACAATGAGCAGTTCTTC. The J gene is TRBJ2-1, the V gene TRBV6-5, with D tentatively TRBD1 (6 bases). CDR1 MNHEY and CDR2 SVGAGI come from the germline V gene. CDR3 size: 15 residues. V lost 3 bases and J lost 3, with 12 bases in between.

J is TRBJ1-2 and V is TRBV6-1; D remains unclear. The germline V gene encodes CDR1 MNHNS and CDR2 SASEGT. The CDR3 covers 14 residues. Trimming took off 3 bases at V and 2 bases at J, with 10 bases between the two ends. CDR3 region: CASSDPTANYGYTF. The CDR3 region has the DNA TGTGCCAGCAGTGACCCGACGGCCAACTATGGCTACACCTTC.

The V and J genes are TRBV6-1 and TRBJ2-6; a possible D gene is TRBD2 (6 bases). Germline CDR1 is MNHNS and CDR2 is SASEGT. The CDR3 loop spans 18 amino acids. The V gene lost 3 bases and the J gene lost 0 bases, with 15 bases spanning the gap. The CDR3 nucleotides are TGTGCCAGCAGTGAGGGACTGTGGCAAGGCTCTGGGGCCAACGTCCTGACTTTC. It translates to CASSEGLWQGSGANVLTF.

The chain employs TRBV30 and TRBJ1-2, with a tentative D call TRBD1 (6 bases). With 2 bases removed from V and 7 bases from J, the gap between germline ends came to 17 bases. CDR1 and CDR2 (germline): GTSNPN, SVGIG (reference sequence). CDR3 length: 14 residues. The CDR3 protein is CAWSTGGQRFGYTF. Here the CDR3 DNA reads TGTGCCTGGAGTACTGGGGGACAACGATTTGGCTACACCTTC.

This clone was seen just once. V is TRBV19 and J is TRBJ2-1, with 8 bases aligning to TRBD2. CDR3 length: 17 amino acids. CDR1 is LNHDA and CDR2 is SQIVND in the germline V gene (reference sequence). Trimming at V came to 2 bases and at J to 4 bases, leaving 10 bases not matched to a gene. The CDR3 bases are TGTGCCAGTAGTATACCCATCGGGGGGGGACCGTACAATGAGCAGTTCTTC. It yields the protein CASSIPIGGGPYNEQFF.

The chain carries TRBV6-6 and TRBJ1-6; 8 bases are a match to TRBD1. This CDR3 is 15 amino acids long. Looked up from germline, CDR1 is MNHNY and CDR2 is SVGAGI (reference sequence). Trimming at V came to 0 bases and at J to 11 bases, leaving 6 bases not matched to a gene. The DNA for the CDR3 is TGTGCCAGCAGTTACTCAAGGACAGGGAGAACACCCCTCCACTTT. Encoded protein: CASSYSRTGRTPLHF.

The chain couples TRBV6-1 to TRBJ1-6; no definite D call. The CDR3 is 12 residues long. Trimming left V 6 bases short and J 8 bases short, with 8 bases between. Looked up from germline, CDR1 is MNHNS and CDR2 is SASEGT. The CDR3 nucleotides are TGTGCCAGCAGCCCCCTCTATTCACCCCTCCACTTT. Translated: CASSPLYSPLHF.

The V call is TRBV6-1, the J call TRBJ1-2, with D tentatively TRBD1 (5 bases). CDR1 is MNHNS, CDR2 SASEGT, per germline. V lost 0 bases, J lost 5 bases, and 19 bases lay in between. This CDR3 is 17 amino acids long. CDR3 in DNA: TGTGCCAGCAGTGAAGCGGGGCCCAGCGCCTCCGTTTATGGCTACACCTTC. Translated, it gives CASSEAGPSASVYGYTF.

The V gene is TRBV4-3, the J gene TRBJ1-3; 8 bases agree with TRBD1. From germline, CDR1 is LGHNA and CDR2 YSLEER. This CDR3 spans 15 amino acids. J was trimmed by 2 bases and V by 5 bases; bases with no gene match: 5. The CDR3 loop is CASSEKDRAGNTIYF. CDR3 sequence (DNA): TGCGCCAGCAGCGAAAAGGACAGGGCTGGAAACACCATATATTTT.

The chain links TRBV6-1 to TRBJ1-5, with D perhaps matching TRBD1 (5 bases). Germline CDR1 MNHNS, CDR2 SASEGT. V was clipped by 8 bases and J by 1 base, with 12 bases between them. The CDR3 has 14 amino acids. The CDR3 here is CASSLQESNQPQHF. DNA of the CDR3: TGTGCCAGCTCCTTACAGGAAAGCAATCAGCCCCAGCATTTT.

The V gene is TRBV28, the J gene TRBJ2-5; no definite D call. The closer fit of TRBJ2-7 to the DNA end suggests the J call may be wrong. Germline assignment: CDR1 MDHEN and CDR2 SYDVKM. The CDR3 contains 14 residues. CDR3 loop: CASSRVRAKHEQYF. The DNA for the CDR3 is TGTGCCAGCAGCCGGGTTAGGGCGAAACACGAGCAGTACTTC.

The chain employs TRBV10-2 and TRBJ2-6, with D hard to call. V lost 10 bases, J lost 0 bases, and 10 bases lay in between. The length of the CDR3 is 14 residues. Germline CDR1 reads WSHSY; CDR2 reads SAAADI. For the CDR3, the DNA is TGCGCCACCTATACGGACTCTGGGGCCAACGTCCTGACTTTC. It translates to CATYTDSGANVLTF.